These 25 T cell receptor beta chains originate from one sample sequenced in a study of identical twins. TCRdb re-analysed the 5' RACE reads in MiXCR, keeping a single row per CDR3 protein. The sample lists approximately 230,000 distinct CDR3 sequences; roughly 7.1% were seen once. The same data also went into a second study, on T cells expressing NK-cell markers.

Sequencing was carried out using CD8+ T cells sorted from blood. The receptors originated from a young woman in good health.

This clonotype was recorded many times. The V call is TRBV11-1, the J call TRBJ1-1; D gene ambiguous. This CDR3 comprises 18 residues. Germline CDR1 is SGHAT and CDR2 is FQDESV (reference sequence). V was pared by 5 bases and J by 1 base, with 23 bases between. The CDR3 coding sequence is TGTGCCAGCAGCGCGCCGATGTGGCCCGCCGAGGGGAACACTGAAGCTTTCTTT. This codes for CASSAPMWPAEGNTEAFF.

By proportion, this clonotype is large. The chain has TRBV15 and TRBJ2-2; D unresolved. This CDR3 contains 13 residues. The V end was cut by 1 base, the J end by 5 bases, with 5 bases between. Germline loops: CDR1 LNHNV, CDR2 YYDKDF (reference sequence). CDR3 loop: CATSRVETGELFF. In nucleotides, the CDR3 is TGTGCCACCAGCAGAGTGGAGACCGGGGAGCTGTTTTTT.

There are a few counts of this clonotype. The chain is built from TRBV7-9 and TRBJ2-7, with 7 bases matching TRBD1. Germline trimming cut 7 bases from V and 3 bases from J; bases unmatched to any gene: 9. Germline-derived CDR1 and CDR2 are SEHNR and FQNEAQ (reference sequence). This CDR3 comprises 14 residues. The CDR3 DNA is TGTGCCAGCACCGCCATCGGACAGGACTACGAGCAGTACTTC. Encoded protein: CASTAIGQDYEQYF.

The chain links TRBV15 to TRBJ2-1, with D possibly TRBD2 on 6 matching bases. V was clipped by 5 bases and J by 5 bases, with 16 bases between them. Germline values: CDR1 LNHNV, CDR2 YYDKDF (reference sequence). The CDR3 has 15 residues. The CDR3 DNA follows: TGTGCCACCAGCGGGATAACGGGACTTAACAATGAGCAGTTCTTC. It codes for CATSGITGLNNEQFF.

V usage is TRBV6-1 and J usage is TRBJ1-5, with a weak D call TRBD1 (6 bases). Germline V lookup: CDR1 MNHNS, CDR2 SASEGT. Trimming took 2 bases from V and 6 from J, leaving 11 bases between them. This CDR3 has 14 residues. The CDR3 here is CASSEKGGGQPQHF. CDR3 in DNA: TGTGCCAGCAGTGAAAAAGGGGGGGGTCAGCCCCAGCATTTT.

This clonotype has more than one count but fewer than ten. V is TRBV6-1 and J is TRBJ2-3; a weak D match, TRBD2 (6 bases). V gave up 6 bases and J gave up 4 bases, with 17 bases separating them. The CDR3 is 15 residues long. In germline, CDR1 is MNHNS, CDR2 SASEGT. CDR3 protein: CASRLTSFASDTQYF. In DNA form, the CDR3 reads TGTGCCAGCAGGCTGACTAGTTTTGCTTCAGATACGCAGTATTTT.

This clonotype came up a few times. This chain links TRBV7-9 with TRBJ2-3; 8 nucleotides line up with TRBD2. CDR1 is SEHNR and CDR2 is FQNEAQ in the germline V gene (reference sequence). The CDR3 sequence is 14 residues long. The ends lost 3 bases at V and 6 bases at J; junction bases unmatched: 5. The CDR3 DNA reads TGTGCCAGCAGCTTGAGGCGGGGGGCGGATACGCAGTATTTT. Protein: CASSLRRGADTQYF.

This clonotype has a handful of counts. V usage is TRBV12-3 or TRBV12-4 and J usage is TRBJ2-1; D could derive from TRBD1 or TRBD2 (6 bases each). Trimming pared 6 bases from V and 5 bases from J, leaving 20 bases between. CDR3 size: 16 residues. In DNA form, the CDR3 reads TGTGCCAGCAGAGGAATTGGAGGGGGTGGGGACAATGAGCAGTTCTTC. Translation gives CASRGIGGGGDNEQFF.

The chain is built from TRBV7-6 and TRBJ1-1, with D possibly TRBD1 on 5 matching bases. The V gene's germline CDR1 is SGHVS and CDR2 FNYEAQ. The CDR3 is made up of 13 amino acids. V was shortened by 1 base and J by 12 bases, with 15 bases between the two germline ends. The CDR3 spells CASSLGQGLITFF. CDR3 nucleotide sequence: TGTGCCAGCAGCTTAGGGCAGGGTTTGATAACTTTCTTT.

This clonotype was counted at least ten times. The V call is TRBV27, the J call TRBJ1-1, with 9 bases lining up with TRBD1. There are 15 residues in the CDR3. With V trimmed by 5 bases and J by 0 bases, 4 bases remained unmatched. CDR1 and CDR2 from the germline V gene are MNHEY and SMNVEV (reference sequence). CDR3 region: CASSVTGGLNTEAFF. DNA for the CDR3: TGTGCCAGCAGTGTGACAGGGGGGCTGAACACTGAAGCTTTCTTT.

The V call is TRBV13, the J call TRBJ1-4; 7 positions match TRBD1. Germline-derived CDR1 and CDR2 are PRHDT and FYEKMQ (reference sequence). V shed 5 bases, J shed 6 bases, and the junction held 9 bases outside the gene matches. There are 15 residues in the CDR3. The CDR3 is CASSNRQGQDEKLFF. The CDR3 DNA reads as TGTGCCAGCAGCAACCGACAGGGTCAGGATGAAAAACTGTTTTTT. Based on the CDR3 plus reference TRBV13 and TRBJ1-4, the full variable domain is AAGVIQSPRHLIKEKRETATLKCYPIPRHDTVYWYQQGPGQDPQFLISFYEKMQSDKGSIPDRFSAQQFSDYHSELNMSSLELGDSALYFCASSNRQGQDEKLFFGSGTQLSVL.

The chain recombines TRBV27 with TRBJ2-7, with TRBD1 matching 7 bases. V lost 3 bases and J lost 4; bases outside the gene matches: 9. This CDR3 has 15 amino acids. Germline V gives CDR1 MNHEY, CDR2 SMNVEV (reference sequence). CDR3 in amino acids: CASSFQGTEGYEQYF. Here the CDR3 DNA reads TGTGCCAGCAGTTTTCAAGGGACAGAGGGATACGAGCAGTACTTC.

On this clonotype itself: This may be a read error: a much more frequent sequence differs by one nucleotide. V usage is TRBV12-3 or TRBV12-4 and J usage is TRBJ2-6, with D possibly being TRBD1 or TRBD2 (5 bases each). The CDR3 loop spans 15 amino acids. Here the CDR3 reads CASSLIGAGANVVTF. CDR3 bases: TGTGCCAGCAGTTTAATTGGGGCCGGGGCCAACGTCGTGACTTTC.

The chain links TRBV14 to TRBJ2-3; D is unresolved. V lost 5 bases and J lost 0, with 12 bases in between. The CDR3 sequence is 15 residues long. CDR1 is SGHDN and CDR2 is FVKESK in the germline V gene. The CDR3 coding sequence is TGTGCCAGCAGCGCAATACGACCGAGCACAGATACGCAGTATTTT. This gives the protein CASSAIRPSTDTQYF.

This clonotype was detected ten times or more. The rearrangement joins TRBV11-2 to TRBJ2-1; D not resolved. Germline loops: CDR1 SGHAT, CDR2 FQNNGV. Trimming stripped 3 bases from V and 5 bases from J, with 8 bases between. This CDR3 comprises 13 residues. CDR3 in DNA: TGTGCCAGCAGCTTTATATTGGACAATGAGCAGTTCTTC. Translation: CASSFILDNEQFF.

This sequence joins TRBV7-9 and TRBJ2-3; 10 bases align to TRBD2. The CDR3 length is 16 residues. Germline V gene data show CDR1 as SEHNR and CDR2 as FQNEAQ (reference sequence). The trim removed 0 bases at V and 5 bases at J, leaving 5 bases unmatched. DNA of the CDR3: TGTGCCAGCAGCTTAGCCAGCGGGAGGGTCGGAGATACGCAGTATTTT. Its translation is CASSLASGRVGDTQYF.

This clonotype was seen ten or more times. V is TRBV29-1 and J is TRBJ1-2; TRBD1 might be the D (6 bases). Trimming pared 4 bases from V and 6 bases from J, leaving 9 bases between. Germline CDR1 SQVTM, CDR2 ANQGSEA. This CDR3 is 11 amino acids long. CDR3 nucleotide sequence: TGCAGCGTTGCGGGGGGCCATGGCTACACCTTC. Residues: CSVAGGHGYTF.

Here the CDR3 DNA reads TGTGCCAGCAGCAGACCGAACAGGGAGGGTAACTACGAGCAGTACTTC. Translating it yields CASSRPNREGNYEQYF. V is TRBV7-9 and J is TRBJ2-7; D might be TRBD2 (7 bases). Germline CDR1 reads SEHNR; CDR2 reads FQNEAQ (reference sequence). CDR3 length equals 16 residues. Trimming left V 5 bases short and J 3 bases short, with 20 bases between. The full variable domain, its missing parts supplied by reference TRBV7-9 and TRBJ2-7, is DTGVSQNPRHKITKRGQNVTFRCDPISEHNRLYWYRQTLGQGPEFLTYFQNEAQLEKSRLLSDRFSAERPKGSFSTLEIQRTEQGDSAMYLCASSRPNREGNYEQYFGPGTRLTVT.

This clonotype appeared a few times. This sequence joins TRBV19 and TRBJ2-3; D is unresolved. The germline V and J ends were trimmed by 6 bases and 2 bases, with 12 bases remaining between them. CDR1 is LNHDA and CDR2 is SQIVND in the germline V gene (reference sequence). CDR3 size: 14 residues. CDR3 bases: TGTGCCAGTAGCCAACTCAGATACACAGATACGCAGTATTTT. It codes for CASSQLRYTDTQYF.

The rearrangement joins TRBV7-2 to TRBJ2-7; 7 bases map to TRBD1. This CDR3 region has 17 residues. Germline-derived CDR1 and CDR2 are SGHTA and FQGNSA. With V trimmed by 3 bases and J by 2 bases, 13 bases remained unmatched. The CDR3 DNA sequence: TGTGCCAGCAGCTTCCACCACAGGGGCGAAATCCCCTACGAGCAGTACTTC. Protein sequence: CASSFHHRGEIPYEQYF.

This clonotype occurred many times. This sequence joins TRBV5-6 and TRBJ1-3; no reliable D call. Per the germline V gene, CDR1 is SGHDT and CDR2 is YYEEEE. This CDR3 contains 14 residues. V was cut by 0 bases and J by 9 bases, with 13 bases left in between. CDR3 residues: CASSLGSAVSTIYF. As DNA, the CDR3 is TGTGCCAGCAGCTTGGGAAGTGCAGTCAGCACCATATATTTT.

This clonotype has at least ten counts. The chain has TRBV7-9 and TRBJ2-1; 8 bases match TRBD2. Germline loops: CDR1 SEHNR, CDR2 FQNEAQ (reference sequence). The V and J ends lost 4 bases and 7 bases, in that order; junction bases with no gene match: 9. This CDR3 is built from 15 residues. CDR3 coding DNA: TGTGCCAGCAGCTCGCGGGGGGCCAGCGAGAATGAGCAGTTCTTC. This translates into CASSSRGASENEQFF.

This clonotype was found a few times. The chain is built from TRBV27 and TRBJ2-1; D unclear. This CDR3 spans 11 amino acids. Trimming removed 7 bases at V and 9 bases at J, with 10 bases between. The V gene's germline CDR1 is MNHEY and CDR2 SMNVEV (reference sequence). CDR3 protein: CASTLLGEQFF. CDR3 DNA sequence: TGTGCCAGCACGCTCCTGGGTGAGCAGTTCTTC.

This sequence joins TRBV27 and TRBJ2-1; 7 positions agree with TRBD1. The V and J ends lost 3 bases and 5 bases, in that order; junction bases with no gene match: 10. Germline CDR1 MNHEY, CDR2 SMNVEV (reference sequence). The CDR3 length is 16 residues. CDR3 region: CASSFLTGDTHNEQFF. In DNA form, the CDR3 reads TGTGCCAGCAGTTTCCTTACAGGGGATACACACAATGAGCAGTTCTTC.

This clonotype was found a few times. This rearrangement joins TRBV27 to TRBJ2-7, with D possibly TRBD2 on 5 matching bases. V gave up 1 base and J gave up 5 bases, with 21 bases separating them. Germline CDR1 is MNHEY and CDR2 is SMNVEV (reference sequence). The CDR3 is 17 amino acids. CDR3 loop: CASSLYAVRAGTHEQYF. DNA for the CDR3: TGTGCCAGCAGTTTATACGCCGTGAGGGCAGGAACCCACGAGCAGTACTTC.